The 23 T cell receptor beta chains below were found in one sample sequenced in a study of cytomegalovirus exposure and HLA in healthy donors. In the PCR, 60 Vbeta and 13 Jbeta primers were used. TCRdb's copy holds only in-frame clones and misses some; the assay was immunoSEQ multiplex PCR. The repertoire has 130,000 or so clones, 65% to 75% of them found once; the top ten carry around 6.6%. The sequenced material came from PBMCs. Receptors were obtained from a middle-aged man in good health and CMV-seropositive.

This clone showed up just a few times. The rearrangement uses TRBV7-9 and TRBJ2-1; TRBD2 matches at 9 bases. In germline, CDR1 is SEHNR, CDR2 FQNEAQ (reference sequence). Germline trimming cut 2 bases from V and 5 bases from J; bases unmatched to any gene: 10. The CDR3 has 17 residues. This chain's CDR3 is CASSLFSPSGTNNEQFF. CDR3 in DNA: TGTGCCAGCAGCTTATTCAGTCCTAGCGGGACCAACAATGAGCAGTTCTTC.

CDR3 nucleotide sequence: TGCGCCAGCAGCTTGGGAGCTAGCGGGCATCCAGATACGCAGTATTTT. This translates into CASSLGASGHPDTQYF. J is TRBJ2-3 and V is TRBV5-1, with 8 bases aligning to TRBD2. Germline V gives CDR1 SGHRS, CDR2 YFSETQ. The CDR3 runs 16 residues. J was trimmed by 4 bases and V by 0 bases; bases with no gene match: 7.

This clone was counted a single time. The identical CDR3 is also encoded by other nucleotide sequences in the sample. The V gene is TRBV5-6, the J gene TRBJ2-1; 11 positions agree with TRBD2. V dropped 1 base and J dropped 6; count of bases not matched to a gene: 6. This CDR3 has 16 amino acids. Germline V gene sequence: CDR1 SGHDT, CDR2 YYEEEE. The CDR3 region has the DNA TGTGCCAGCAGCTTGAATTTACTAGCGGGGGTCAATGAGCAGTTCTTC. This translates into CASSLNLLAGVNEQFF.

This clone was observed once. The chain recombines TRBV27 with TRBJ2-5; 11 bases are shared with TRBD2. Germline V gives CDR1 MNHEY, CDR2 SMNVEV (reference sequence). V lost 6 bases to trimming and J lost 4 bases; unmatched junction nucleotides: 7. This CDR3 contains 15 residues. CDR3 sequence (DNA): TGTGCCAGCAGCCTACTAGCGGGAGTGTCAGAGACCCAGTACTTC. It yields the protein CASSLLAGVSETQYF.

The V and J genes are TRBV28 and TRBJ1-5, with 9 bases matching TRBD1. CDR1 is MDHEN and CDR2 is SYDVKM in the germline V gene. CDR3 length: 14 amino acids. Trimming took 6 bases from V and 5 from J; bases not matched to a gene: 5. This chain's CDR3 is CASRLQGAYQPQHF. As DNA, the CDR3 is TGTGCCAGCAGACTACAGGGGGCTTATCAGCCCCAGCATTTT.

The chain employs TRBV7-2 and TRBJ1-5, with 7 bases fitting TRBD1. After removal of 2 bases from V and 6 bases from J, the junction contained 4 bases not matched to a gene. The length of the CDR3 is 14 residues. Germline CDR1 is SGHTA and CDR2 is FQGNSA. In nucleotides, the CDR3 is TGTGCCAGCAGCTTATGGGCAGGGGGTCAGCCCCAGCATTTT. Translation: CASSLWAGGQPQHF.

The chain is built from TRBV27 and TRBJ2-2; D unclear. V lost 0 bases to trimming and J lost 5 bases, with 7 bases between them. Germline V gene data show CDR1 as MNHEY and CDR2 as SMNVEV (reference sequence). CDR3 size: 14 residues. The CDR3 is CASSLSRVTGELFF. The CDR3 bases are TGTGCCAGCAGTTTATCGAGAGTAACCGGGGAGCTGTTTTTT.

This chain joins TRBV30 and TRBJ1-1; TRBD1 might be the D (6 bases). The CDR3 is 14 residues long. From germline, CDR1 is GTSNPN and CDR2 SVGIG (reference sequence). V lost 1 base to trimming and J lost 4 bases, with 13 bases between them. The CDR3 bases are TGTGCCTGGAGTGGGGCTTTGGGGGCCACTGAAGCTTTCTTT. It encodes CAWSGALGATEAFF.

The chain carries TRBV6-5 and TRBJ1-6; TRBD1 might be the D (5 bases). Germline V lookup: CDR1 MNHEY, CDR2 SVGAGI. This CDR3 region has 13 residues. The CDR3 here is CASRRQGHSPLHF. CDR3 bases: TGTGCTAGCCGCAGGCAGGGTCACTCACCCCTCCACTTT.

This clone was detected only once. CDR3 residues: CASSFRRSYNEQFF. The CDR3 bases are TGTGCCAGCAGCTTTAGGCGGTCCTACAATGAGCAGTTCTTC. The chain is built from TRBV7-8 and TRBJ2-1, with D hard to call. V was shortened by 3 bases and J by 1 base, with 7 bases between the two germline ends. CDR1 and CDR2 (germline): SGHVS, FQNEAQ. The CDR3 has 14 amino acids.

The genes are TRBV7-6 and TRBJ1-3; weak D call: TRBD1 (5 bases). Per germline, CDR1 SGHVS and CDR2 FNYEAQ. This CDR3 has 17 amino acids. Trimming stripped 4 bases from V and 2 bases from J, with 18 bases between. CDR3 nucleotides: TGTGCCAGCAGCTCCTTTGGAGACAGCGCCGCTGGAAACACCATATATTTT. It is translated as CASSSFGDSAAGNTIYF.

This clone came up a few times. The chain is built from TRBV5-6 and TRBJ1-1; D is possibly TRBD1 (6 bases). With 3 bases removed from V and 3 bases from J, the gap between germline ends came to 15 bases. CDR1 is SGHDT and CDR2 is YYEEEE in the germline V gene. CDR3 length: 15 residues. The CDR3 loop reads CASSSGGRVDTEAFF. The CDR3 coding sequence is TGTGCCAGCAGCTCGGGGGGCAGGGTGGACACTGAAGCTTTCTTT.

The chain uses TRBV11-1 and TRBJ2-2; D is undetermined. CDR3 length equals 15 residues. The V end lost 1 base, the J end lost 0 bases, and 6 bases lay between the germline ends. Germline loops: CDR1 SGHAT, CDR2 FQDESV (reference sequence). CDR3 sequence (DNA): TGTGCCAGCAGCTTAGACAGCTCGAACACCGGGGAGCTGTTTTTT. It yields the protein CASSLDSSNTGELFF.

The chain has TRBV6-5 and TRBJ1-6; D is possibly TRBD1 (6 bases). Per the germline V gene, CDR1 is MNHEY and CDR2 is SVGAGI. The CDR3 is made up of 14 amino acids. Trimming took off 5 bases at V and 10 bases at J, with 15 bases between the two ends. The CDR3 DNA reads TGTGCCAGCAGTGAGGACAGTAGAGGATCACCCCTCCACTTT. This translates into CASSEDSRGSPLHF.

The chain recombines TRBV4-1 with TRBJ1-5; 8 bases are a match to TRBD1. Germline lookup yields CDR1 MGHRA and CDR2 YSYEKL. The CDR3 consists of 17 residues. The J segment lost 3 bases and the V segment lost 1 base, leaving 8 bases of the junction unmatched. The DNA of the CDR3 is TGCGCCAGCAGCCAAGGCCCGGGACAGGTCTCCAATCAGCCCCAGCATTTT. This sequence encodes CASSQGPGQVSNQPQHF.

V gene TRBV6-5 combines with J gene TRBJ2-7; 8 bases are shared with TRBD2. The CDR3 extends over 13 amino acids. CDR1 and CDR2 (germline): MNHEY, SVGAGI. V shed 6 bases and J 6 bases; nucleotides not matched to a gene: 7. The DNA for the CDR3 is TGTGCCAGCAGCCCCCGGGCGGGGGGCGAGCAGTACTTC. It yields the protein CASSPRAGGEQYF.

For the CDR3, the DNA is TGCGCCAGCAGCTTGGACAGGGGTGGATCACCCCTCCACTTT. This encodes CASSLDRGGSPLHF. The V gene is TRBV5-1, the J gene TRBJ1-6; 7 bases line up with TRBD1. Germline assignment: CDR1 SGHRS and CDR2 YFSETQ. The ends lost 0 bases at V and 10 bases at J; junction bases unmatched: 4. The CDR3 covers 14 residues.

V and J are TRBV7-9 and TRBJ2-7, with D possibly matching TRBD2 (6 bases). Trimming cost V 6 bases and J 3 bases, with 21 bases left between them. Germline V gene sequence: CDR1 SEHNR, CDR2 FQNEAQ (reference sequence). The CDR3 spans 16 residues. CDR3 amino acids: CASSLGMGGSNYEQYF. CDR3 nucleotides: TGTGCCAGCAGTCTAGGAATGGGGGGATCTAACTACGAGCAGTACTTC.

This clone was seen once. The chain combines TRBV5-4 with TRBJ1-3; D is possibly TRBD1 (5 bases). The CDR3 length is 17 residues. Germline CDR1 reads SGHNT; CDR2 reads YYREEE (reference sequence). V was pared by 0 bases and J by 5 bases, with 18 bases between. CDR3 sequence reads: CASSLAGSGNLRNTIYF. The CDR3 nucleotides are TGTGCCAGCAGCTTGGCCGGTTCAGGGAATTTGAGAAACACCATATATTTT.

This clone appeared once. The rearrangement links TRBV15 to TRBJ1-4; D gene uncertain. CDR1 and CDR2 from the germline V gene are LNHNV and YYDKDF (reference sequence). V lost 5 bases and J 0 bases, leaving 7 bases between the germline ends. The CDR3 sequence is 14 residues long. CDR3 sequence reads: CATSGRTTNEKLFF. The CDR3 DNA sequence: TGTGCCACCAGCGGGAGGACAACTAATGAAAAACTGTTTTTT.

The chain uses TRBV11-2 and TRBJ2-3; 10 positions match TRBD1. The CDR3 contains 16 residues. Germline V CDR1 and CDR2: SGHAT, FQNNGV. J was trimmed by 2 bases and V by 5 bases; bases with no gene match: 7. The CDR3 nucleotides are TGTGCCAGCAGCCTTGGTGGGACAGGGGCCACAGATACGCAGTATTTT. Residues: CASSLGGTGATDTQYF.

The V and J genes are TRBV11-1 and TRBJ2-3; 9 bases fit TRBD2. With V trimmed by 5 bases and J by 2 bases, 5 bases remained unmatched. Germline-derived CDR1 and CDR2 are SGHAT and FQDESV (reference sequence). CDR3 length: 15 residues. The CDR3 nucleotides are TGTGCCAGCAGCCCCAGCGGGAGGTACACAGATACGCAGTATTTT. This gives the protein CASSPSGRYTDTQYF.

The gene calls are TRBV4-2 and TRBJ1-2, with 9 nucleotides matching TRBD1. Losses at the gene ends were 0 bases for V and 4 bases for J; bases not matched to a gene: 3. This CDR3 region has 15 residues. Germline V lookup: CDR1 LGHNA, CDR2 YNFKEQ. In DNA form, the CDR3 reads TGTGCCAGCAGCCAAGACCTGACAGGGGGCTATGGCTACACCTTC. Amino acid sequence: CASSQDLTGGYGYTF.